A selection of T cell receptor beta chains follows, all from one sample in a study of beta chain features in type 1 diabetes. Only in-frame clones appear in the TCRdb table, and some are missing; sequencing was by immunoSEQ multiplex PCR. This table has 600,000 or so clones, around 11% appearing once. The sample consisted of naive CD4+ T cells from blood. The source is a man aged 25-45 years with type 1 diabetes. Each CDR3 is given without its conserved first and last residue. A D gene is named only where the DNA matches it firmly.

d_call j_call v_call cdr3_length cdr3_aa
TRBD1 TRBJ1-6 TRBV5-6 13 ASSLLDRGNSPLH
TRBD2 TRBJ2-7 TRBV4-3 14 ASHRASGGGTYEQY
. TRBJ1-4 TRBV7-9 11 APNKDSNEKLF
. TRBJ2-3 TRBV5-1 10 ASSVTGDTQY
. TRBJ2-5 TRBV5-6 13 ASSFDPSFEETQY
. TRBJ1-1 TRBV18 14 ASPGLGPADGTEAF
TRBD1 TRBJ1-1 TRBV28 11 ASTYRGRTEAF
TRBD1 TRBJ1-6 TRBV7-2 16 ASSLGPDRSSYNSPLH
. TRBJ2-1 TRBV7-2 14 ASSLVAGAFYNEQF
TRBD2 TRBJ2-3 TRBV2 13 ASTSLTSGTDTQY
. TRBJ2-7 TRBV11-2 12 ASSVPGILIEQY
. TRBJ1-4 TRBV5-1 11 ASSYGTTEKLF
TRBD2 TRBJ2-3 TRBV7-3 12 ASSFSGGTDTQY
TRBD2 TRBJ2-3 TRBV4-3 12 ASSQGLAGGTQY
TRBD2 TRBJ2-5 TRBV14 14 ASSQGLAGDQETQY
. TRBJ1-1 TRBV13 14 ASSLVRIASNTEAF
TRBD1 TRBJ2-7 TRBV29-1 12 SVAWSQGAYEQY
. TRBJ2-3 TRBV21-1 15 ASTYLLDGQNTDTQY
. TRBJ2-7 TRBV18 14 ASSRPNGRFSYEQY
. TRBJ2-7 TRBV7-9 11 ASSLSRSYEQY
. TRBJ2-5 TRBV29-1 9 SVEPTETQY
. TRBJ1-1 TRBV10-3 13 AISSGTTLNTEAF
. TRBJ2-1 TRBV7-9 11 ASSLGGEGEQF